The 32 T cell receptor beta chains in this list originate from one sample, sequenced in a study of blood T cell repertoires in COVID-19. The repertoire was sequenced with immunoSEQ multiplex PCR; TCRdb's copy has only in-frame clones and lacks some. The sample lists around 270,000 clones, around 89% occurring once. The sample consisted of peripheral blood. The receptors stem from a young man with acute or convalescent COVID-19.

V usage is TRBV9 and J usage is TRBJ1-1, with D unclear. V was trimmed by 5 bases and J by 4 bases, leaving 9 bases between them. The CDR3 consists of 12 residues. Germline CDR1 SGDLS, CDR2 YYNGEE. CDR3: CASSKFGTEAFF. Written as DNA, the CDR3 is TGTGCCAGCAGTAAATTCGGCACTGAAGCTTTCTTT. The full variable domain, rest sourced from reference TRBV9 and TRBJ1-1, is DSGVTQTPKHLITATGQRVTLRCSPRSGDLSVYWYQQSLDQGLQFLIQYYNGEERAKGNILERFSAQQFPDLHSELNLSSLELGDSALYFCASSKFGTEAFFGQGTRLTVV.

The chain carries TRBV28 and TRBJ1-1; D uncertain. The length of the CDR3 is 15 residues. The V and J ends lost 6 bases and 5 bases respectively, with 19 bases between them. Germline V gene data show CDR1 as MDHEN and CDR2 as SYDVKM. CDR3 residues: CASRSLRVAETEAFF. CDR3 nucleotide sequence: TGTGCCAGCAGAAGCCTTCGGGTTGCAGAGACTGAAGCTTTCTTT.

Of note for this clone: Other DNA sequences from this sample encode an identical CDR3 as well. The gene calls are TRBV5-1 and TRBJ2-2, with D maybe TRBD2 (5 bases). Trimming stripped 1 base from V and 0 bases from J, with 10 bases between. Germline V gene lookup returns CDR1 SGHRS and CDR2 YFSETQ. The CDR3 is 16 amino acids. The CDR3 DNA follows: TGCGCCAGCAGCTTGTCACCGGGATCGAACACCGGGGAGCTGTTTTTT. Amino acids: CASSLSPGSNTGELFF.

V is TRBV18 and J is TRBJ2-2, with D maybe TRBD1 (6 bases). Trimming shortened V by 3 bases and J by 4 bases, and 15 bases separated the two germline ends. Germline CDR1 and CDR2: KGHSH and LQKENI. This CDR3 contains 16 residues. This CDR3 reads CASSPKDRLGTGELFF. The CDR3 DNA follows: TGTGCCAGCTCACCTAAAGACAGGTTGGGCACCGGGGAGCTGTTTTTT. The entire variable domain, with the rest obtained from reference TRBV18 and TRBJ2-2, is as follows: NAGVMQNPRHLVRRRGQEARLRCSPMKGHSHVYWYRQLPEEGLKFMVYLQKENIIDESGMPKERFSAEFPKEGPSILRIQQVVRGDSAAYFCASSPKDRLGTGELFFGEGSRLTVL.

The chain employs TRBV6-5 and TRBJ1-3, with a possible D match to TRBD1 (6 bases). CDR1 MNHEY and CDR2 SVGAGI come from the germline V gene. Trimming took off 4 bases at V and 1 base at J, with 11 bases between the two ends. The CDR3 is made up of 15 amino acids. In DNA, the CDR3 is TGTGCCAGCAGTTCCTACAGGGCTTCTGGAAACACCATATATTTT. Translating gives CASSSYRASGNTIYF.

The gene calls are TRBV11-2 and TRBJ1-1, with 7 bases fitting TRBD1. J lost 4 bases, V lost 5 bases, and 4 bases had no gene match. The germline V gene has CDR1 SGHAT and CDR2 FQNNGV. The CDR3 is 13 amino acids. CDR3 in DNA: TGTGCCAGCAGCCTACCAGGGGGCACTGAAGCTTTCTTT. This codes for CASSLPGGTEAFF.

This clone was seen only once. The chain carries TRBV28 and TRBJ1-2; D may be TRBD1 (5 bases). CDR1 MDHEN and CDR2 SYDVKM come from the germline V gene. There are 17 residues in the CDR3. V lost 4 bases, J lost 3 bases, and 21 bases lay in between. DNA for the CDR3: TGTGCCAGCAGTTCCTATCTACACCAACAAGGGGACTATGGCTACACCTTC. The encoded protein is CASSSYLHQQGDYGYTF.

V usage is TRBV12-3 or TRBV12-4 and J usage is TRBJ2-7, with D possibly matching TRBD2 (5 bases). Deletions cut 6 bases from V and 4 bases from J, with 13 bases between. The CDR3 spans 13 residues. CDR3 residues: CASSVSGKYEQYF. Here the CDR3 DNA reads TGTGCCAGCAGCGTGTCGGGGAAGTACGAGCAGTACTTC.

This chain connects TRBV5-1 to TRBJ2-5; 8 bases fit TRBD2. Germline-derived CDR1 and CDR2 are SGHRS and YFSETQ. The CDR3 is 15 amino acids. V lost 4 bases to trimming and J lost 5 bases; unmatched junction nucleotides: 10. In nucleotides, the CDR3 is TGCGCCAGCAGCCTTAGCGGGACGCCCCGGGAGACCCAGTACTTC. As protein: CASSLSGTPRETQYF.

The rearrangement links TRBV10-1 to TRBJ1-6; 7 bases align to TRBD1. Germline values: CDR1 WNHNN, CDR2 SYGVQD (reference sequence). After removal of 7 bases from V and 9 bases from J, the junction contained 6 bases not matched to a gene. CDR3 length: 13 amino acids. The chain's CDR3 is CASNRDRASPLHF. The CDR3, as DNA: TGCGCCAGCAATCGGGACAGAGCTTCACCCCTCCACTTT.

The V call is TRBV3-1 (or the pseudogene TRBV3-2), the J call TRBJ1-2, with no clear D. The CDR3 is 13 amino acids. CDR1 is LGHDT, CDR2 YNNKEL, per germline (reference sequence). The V end was cut by 1 base, the J end by 0 bases, with 3 bases between. The chain's CDR3 is CASSQVSNYGYTF. The DNA of the CDR3 is TGTGCCAGCAGCCAAGTCTCTAACTATGGCTACACCTTC.

The V and J genes are TRBV6-5 and TRBJ1-1; D is ambiguous. CDR1 is MNHEY, CDR2 SVGAGI, per germline. This CDR3 comprises 16 residues. V shed 0 bases and J shed 1 base, with 12 bases lying between them. CDR3 in amino acids: CASSYSYVRQNTEAFF. The CDR3 DNA reads TGTGCCAGCAGTTACTCGTATGTGCGACAGAACACTGAAGCTTTCTTT.

The chain recombines TRBV15 with TRBJ1-3; D unclear. The CDR3 extends over 14 amino acids. V was shortened by 0 bases and J by 7 bases, with 10 bases between the two germline ends. Germline values: CDR1 LNHNV, CDR2 YYDKDF (reference sequence). The CDR3 loop is CATSRDSLFNTIYF. For the CDR3, the DNA is TGTGCCACCAGCAGAGATTCCCTCTTTAACACCATATATTTT.

This chain uses TRBV7-9 with TRBJ2-5, with 10 bases that match TRBD1. The V and J ends lost 5 bases and 4 bases, in that order; junction bases with no gene match: 4. The CDR3 covers 14 residues. Germline CDR1 is SEHNR and CDR2 is FQNEAQ (reference sequence). In DNA form, the CDR3 reads TGTGCCAGCAGCCAATGGGACAGGGGAGAGACCCAGTACTTC. It translates to CASSQWDRGETQYF.

The V gene is TRBV5-1, the J gene TRBJ1-2; weak D call: TRBD1 (5 bases). This CDR3 has 15 residues. In germline, CDR1 is SGHRS, CDR2 YFSETQ. Trimming removed 0 bases at V and 4 bases at J, with 13 bases between. The CDR3: CASSLGSGGGYGYTF. CDR3 in DNA: TGCGCCAGCAGCTTGGGGTCCGGGGGAGGCTATGGCTACACCTTC.

V gene TRBV28 combines with J gene TRBJ2-2; tentatively, D is TRBD2 (6 bases). Germline V gene sequence: CDR1 MDHEN, CDR2 SYDVKM. V was pared by 6 bases and J by 1 base, with 9 bases between. The CDR3 has 14 amino acids. The DNA of the CDR3 is TGTGCCAGCAGGAGGGGAGGGAACACCGGGGAGCTGTTTTTT. Translating it yields CASRRGGNTGELFF. Full variable domain (remainder filled in from reference TRBV28 and TRBJ2-2): DVKVTQSSRYLVKRTGEKVFLECVQDMDHENMFWYRQDPGLGLRLIYFSYDVKMKEKGDIPEGYSVSREKKERFSLILESASTNQTSMYLCASRRGGNTGELFFGEGSRLTVL.

The chain carries TRBV4-1 and TRBJ2-7; possibly TRBD2 for D (6 bases). The CDR3 is 16 residues long. The germline CDR1 and CDR2 sequences are MGHRA and YSYEKL. The V and J ends lost 3 bases and 0 bases respectively, with 15 bases between them. CDR3 loop: CASSHVIAVPSYEQYF. Here the CDR3 DNA reads TGCGCCAGCAGCCATGTAATAGCGGTGCCCTCCTACGAGCAGTACTTC.

This chain connects TRBV27 to TRBJ2-7; TRBD1 matches at 11 bases. The CDR3 runs to 14 residues. Germline CDR1 MNHEY, CDR2 SMNVEV (reference sequence). Trimming at V came to 5 bases and at J to 3 bases, leaving 3 bases not matched to a gene. CDR3 residues: CASSPGQGVYEQYF. The CDR3 DNA follows: TGTGCCAGCAGTCCGGGACAGGGGGTCTACGAGCAGTACTTC.

This clone appeared a few times. The V call is TRBV19, the J call TRBJ1-5; D is perhaps TRBD1 (6 bases). Germline loops: CDR1 LNHDA, CDR2 SQIVND (reference sequence). CDR3 length equals 15 residues. Trimming took 5 bases from V and 7 from J, leaving 18 bases between them. The CDR3 DNA follows: TGTGCCAGTAGTTATGCCCCGGGCAGGGGACAGCCCCAGCATTTT. It encodes CASSYAPGRGQPQHF.

The V call is TRBV4-1, the J call TRBJ2-7, with 7 bases identical to TRBD1. From germline, CDR1 is MGHRA and CDR2 YSYEKL. Trimming took 0 bases from V and 3 from J; bases not matched to a gene: 5. This CDR3 contains 15 residues. The CDR3 coding sequence is TGCGCCAGCAGCCAAGACCCAGGGGGTTACTACGAGCAGTACTTC. This sequence encodes CASSQDPGGYYEQYF.

The V call is TRBV19, the J call TRBJ1-4; 7 nucleotides line up with TRBD1. V shed 7 bases and J 3 bases; nucleotides not matched to a gene: 8. This CDR3 spans 15 amino acids. Germline loops: CDR1 LNHDA, CDR2 SQIVND (reference sequence). CDR3 region: CASTDDRVANEKLFF. CDR3 nucleotide sequence: TGTGCCAGTACGGACGACAGGGTGGCTAATGAAAAACTGTTTTTT.

The CDR3 here is CASSEGRFFLWGQSNTEAFF. The DNA of the CDR3 is TGCGCCAGCAGTGAGGGCCGTTTTTTTCTTTGGGGACAGAGCAACACTGAAGCTTTCTTT. The chain combines TRBV10-2 with TRBJ1-1; 7 bases are shared with TRBD1. This CDR3 has 20 amino acids. The V and J ends lost 2 bases and 2 bases, in that order; junction bases with no gene match: 20. The germline V gene has CDR1 WSHSY and CDR2 SAAADI.

Worth noting for this clone: At one of its ends the junction is not consistent with the germline gene, which may arise from a read error. V gene TRBV4-1 combines with J gene TRBJ2-7; the D gene could be TRBD1 or TRBD2 (5 bases each). Germline assignment: CDR1 MGHRA and CDR2 YSYEKL. CDR3 length equals 15 residues. The CDR3 spells CASTQEGMAGYEQYF. CDR3 bases: TGCGCCAGCACCCAAGAGGGGATGGCAGGGTACGAGCAGTACTTC.

The rearrangement joins TRBV11-3 to TRBJ2-2; D perhaps matches TRBD2 (6 bases). Germline V gene sequence: CDR1 SGHNT, CDR2 YENEEA. V lost 4 bases and J lost 0, with 15 bases in between. This CDR3 has 17 residues. The chain's CDR3 is CASSYPLAGTNTGELFF. In DNA form, the CDR3 reads TGTGCCAGCAGCTACCCACTCGCGGGAACGAACACCGGGGAGCTGTTTTTT.

In its sample, this clone was seen once. The rearrangement links TRBV28 to TRBJ1-1, with D unresolved. CDR1 MDHEN and CDR2 SYDVKM come from the germline V gene. The V gene lost 6 bases and the J gene lost 1 base, with 12 bases spanning the gap. This CDR3 contains 14 residues. The CDR3 reads CASRQTLQNTEAFF. The DNA of the CDR3 is TGTGCCAGCAGACAGACACTTCAGAACACTGAAGCTTTCTTT.

The CDR3 sequence: CASIGTSGRGTGELFF. CDR3 DNA sequence: TGTGCCAGCATTGGGACTAGCGGGAGGGGCACCGGGGAGCTGTTTTTT. V usage is TRBV2 and J usage is TRBJ2-2; 16 bases agree with TRBD2. Unmatched junction bases numbered 3, after V lost 7 bases and J lost 4 bases. The CDR3 runs to 16 residues. The germline V gene encodes CDR1 SNHLY and CDR2 FYNNEI.

The J gene is TRBJ2-1, the V gene TRBV18; D gene uncertain. Trimming pared 0 bases from V and 3 bases from J, leaving 12 bases between. The CDR3 extends over 16 amino acids. Germline V gene lookup returns CDR1 KGHSH and CDR2 LQKENI. DNA of the CDR3: TGTGCCAGCTCACCACCCTTGACGGCGGACTACAATGAGCAGTTCTTC. Amino acid sequence: CASSPPLTADYNEQFF.

The genes are TRBV24-1 and TRBJ2-1, with TRBD1 matching over 8 bases. This CDR3 contains 16 residues. Germline V gives CDR1 KGHDR, CDR2 SFDVKD. Losses at the gene ends were 1 base for V and 4 bases for J; bases not matched to a gene: 5. The CDR3 region has the DNA TGTGCCACCAGTGATTTCGGACAGGGAAGGTACAATGAGCAGTTCTTC. It translates to CATSDFGQGRYNEQFF.

The V gene is TRBV18, the J gene TRBJ2-1, with D possibly TRBD2 on 5 matching bases. The CDR3 has 13 residues. V was trimmed by 8 bases and J by 9 bases, leaving 17 bases between them. Germline V gives CDR1 KGHSH, CDR2 LQKENI. This CDR3 reads CASLMSRGFEQFF. CDR3 nucleotides: TGTGCCAGCCTTATGAGCCGAGGGTTTGAGCAGTTCTTC.

The rearrangement uses TRBV11-2 and TRBJ2-3, with 10 bases lining up with TRBD1. Losses at the gene ends were 0 bases for V and 6 bases for J; bases not matched to a gene: 3. Germline V gene lookup returns CDR1 SGHAT and CDR2 FQNNGV. This CDR3 comprises 15 residues. The CDR3 DNA reads as TGTGCCAGCAGCTTAGAGGGGACAGGGGTGGATACGCAGTATTTT. It yields the protein CASSLEGTGVDTQYF.

This clone was observed a handful of times. The rearrangement uses TRBV5-1 and TRBJ1-3, with D perhaps TRBD1 (5 bases). Germline V gene data show CDR1 as SGHRS and CDR2 as YFSETQ. V shed 6 bases and J shed 0 bases, with 10 bases lying between them. This CDR3 has 14 residues. CDR3 sequence reads: CASTPDNSGNTIYF. CDR3 nucleotide sequence: TGCGCCAGCACCCCGGACAACTCTGGAAACACCATATATTTT.

The chain links TRBV7-6 to TRBJ2-3; 7 positions match TRBD2. The V and J ends lost 3 bases and 0 bases, in that order; junction bases with no gene match: 6. The CDR3 consists of 16 residues. Germline V lookup: CDR1 SGHVS, CDR2 FNYEAQ. CDR3 DNA: TGTGCCAGCAGCTTTATTGCAGCGGGAAGCACAGATACGCAGTATTTT. Its translation: CASSFIAAGSTDTQYF.